This entry features one T cell receptor beta chain sequence. Its antigen is unidentified. The assay used was immunoSEQ (version v3.0), run at survey level. The table came from immunoSEQ multiplex PCR; TCRdb's copy has only in-frame clones and leaves some out. The sample lists about 20,000 clones; 80% were seen once. The sample originates from a study of long-term antiretroviral therapy in people with HIV. Study-wide results and caveats: After ART, diversity increased yet remained lower than transplant donor controls. Clonal expansions arising prior to ART prevailed in the repertoire at every time point.

The CDR3 spans 11 residues. Germline CDR1 MNHNS, CDR2 SASEGT. The V gene lost 5 bases and the J gene lost 10 bases, with 11 bases spanning the gap. This specimen consisted of unsorted PBMCs, obtained 0.2 years after starting antiretroviral therapy. The V gene is TRBV6-1, the J gene TRBJ1-1, with unresolved D. This TCR was recovered from a woman between 40 and 50 years old with HIV. For the CDR3, the DNA is TGTGCCAGCAGTCCCGGAGGACGAGCTTTCTTT. The encoded protein is CASSPGGRAFF.